One and the same sample provided the 9 T cell receptor beta chains below, sequenced in a study of lymphopenia after photon versus proton radiotherapy. Sequencing was performed with immunoSEQ multiplex PCR; in TCRdb, only in-frame clones are kept and a portion is missing. The sample consists of under 30,000 clones, about 91% of them appearing once. Sequencing used peripheral blood, obtained from a patient treated with proton-based radiotherapy. The receptor source for this set is a woman aged 55-75 years with cholangiocarcinoma. Some clones in this sample may be carry-over from other donors' samples.

In this sample, this clone turned up once. The V and J genes are TRBV25-1 and TRBJ1-4, with unresolved D. V dropped 8 bases and J dropped 3 bases, with 16 bases sitting between them. Germline values: CDR1 MGHDK, CDR2 SYGVNS. CDR3 length: 15 amino acids. CDR3 bases: TGTGCCAGCCGTGGACCAAGCACAGCTAATGAAAAACTGTTTTTT. This translates into CASRGPSTANEKLFF.

The V gene is TRBV4-3, the J gene TRBJ1-5, with a weak D call TRBD1 (5 bases). CDR1 and CDR2 (germline): LGHNA, YSLEER. Trimming left V 0 bases short and J 3 bases short, with 15 bases between. The CDR3 is 17 residues long. In DNA form, the CDR3 reads TGCGCCAGCAGCCAAGATTCCCACCGGGGGAACAATCAGCCCCAGCATTTT. Its translation is CASSQDSHRGNNQPQHF.

The chain couples TRBV19 to TRBJ1-4, with 9 bases lining up with TRBD1. V lost 9 bases and J lost 3; bases outside the gene matches: 14. The CDR3 is 17 residues long. Germline V gene sequence: CDR1 LNHDA, CDR2 SQIVND (reference sequence). For the CDR3, the DNA is TGTGCCAGAGCGTACCGGGACAGGGTTGTATCTAATGAAAAACTGTTTTTT. It codes for CARAYRDRVVSNEKLFF.

The chain carries TRBV18 and TRBJ2-3; maybe TRBD1 (5 bases). Germline loops: CDR1 KGHSH, CDR2 LQKENI. V dropped 3 bases and J dropped 6 bases, with 10 bases sitting between them. There are 13 residues in the CDR3. CDR3 sequence (DNA): TGTGCCAGCTCACCGGGTGGGGCCGATACGCAGTATTTT. Protein sequence: CASSPGGADTQYF.

The rearrangement uses TRBV6-6 and TRBJ1-1; D gene unclear. Trimming stripped 0 bases from V and 1 base from J, with 6 bases between. Germline values: CDR1 MNHNY, CDR2 SVGAGI (reference sequence). The CDR3 covers 14 residues. The CDR3 reads CASSYSGRNTEAFF. Written as DNA, the CDR3 is TGTGCCAGCAGTTACTCGGGCAGGAACACTGAAGCTTTCTTT.

The DNA of the CDR3 is TGTGCCAGCAGTTACTCCTTGCGGACCTCTGGAAACACCATATATTTT. Protein: CASSYSLRTSGNTIYF. This rearrangement joins TRBV6-6 to TRBJ1-3; no reliable D call. The CDR3 is made up of 16 amino acids. V shed 0 bases and J shed 0 bases, with 9 bases lying between them. Germline CDR1 MNHNY, CDR2 SVGAGI (reference sequence).

This clone was detected a few times. The chain recombines TRBV4-3 with TRBJ2-1; D is ambiguous. CDR1 and CDR2 (germline): LGHNA, YSLEER. The ends were cut back, 0 bases at V and 5 bases at J, with 11 bases in the middle. The CDR3 runs to 15 residues. CDR3 region: CASSQDWSRNNEQFF. The CDR3 nucleotides read TGCGCCAGCAGCCAAGATTGGTCGCGGAACAATGAGCAGTTCTTC.

J is TRBJ2-3 and V is TRBV2, with TRBD1 matching over 8 bases. The CDR3 has 14 residues. V shed 6 bases, J shed 3 bases, and the junction held 5 bases outside the gene matches. Germline V lookup: CDR1 SNHLY, CDR2 FYNNEI. The CDR3 reads CASRRTGRTDTQYF. CDR3 coding DNA: TGTGCCAGCAGAAGGACAGGGCGGACAGATACGCAGTATTTT.

V is TRBV5-1 and J is TRBJ2-1; TRBD2 aligns across 12 bases. The V gene end was trimmed by 4 bases and the J gene end by 15 bases; junction bases not matched to a gene: 11. This CDR3 contains 14 residues. CDR1 and CDR2 from the germline V gene are SGHRS and YFSETQ. Written as DNA, the CDR3 is TGCGCCAGCAGCCCTTCACGGACTAGCGGGACAACGTTCTTC. This translates into CASSPSRTSGTTFF.